The rows below give T cell receptor beta chains drawn from one sample of a study of CD8 T cells in ankylosing spondylitis. TCRdb re-called the 5' RACE reads through MiXCR, storing one row per CDR3 protein. In the table there are 150,000 to 200,000 distinct CDR3 sequences, around 16% of which are singletons. The sequenced sample was blood, either unsorted or a sorted T cell fraction (not recorded which). The receptors were gathered from a male donor with ankylosing spondylitis or in good health (not recorded which). The CDR3 runs from the conserved cysteine through the conserved F or W. Size is stated for part of the rows, as once, few or many counts, or as a class when the clone is expanded.

clone_size	v_call	j_call	cdr3_aa
many	TRBV12-3/TRBV12-4	TRBJ2-1	CASSFGQGNNEQFF
few	TRBV28	TRBJ2-5	CASSFRATSGQETQYF
many	TRBV5-1	TRBJ1-2	CASSLALVRMGYGYTF
few	TRBV24-1	TRBJ2-2	CATQKTGDGELFF
few	TRBV10-2	TRBJ1-5	CAGGAGQPQHF
few	TRBV20-1	TRBJ1-6	CSATRGQGTSPLHF
many	TRBV5-1	TRBJ2-7	CASSLSPSGNYEQYF
few	TRBV20-1	TRBJ1-5	CSARAGLGAGSNQPQHF
many	TRBV10-3	TRBJ2-7	CAISGSGLAGGYEQYF
NA	TRBV6-1	TRBJ2-2	CASSEDSTRTGELFF
NA	TRBV19	TRBJ2-7	CASSEAGTGRYEQYF
few	TRBV20-1	TRBJ2-1	CSAPTSGSYNEQFF
NA	TRBV3-1	TRBJ1-1	CASSLQTGNTEAFF
few	TRBV2	TRBJ2-2	CASSVSTNTGELFF
many	TRBV29-1	TRBJ2-2	CSVEGQGSAGELFF
many	TRBV3-1	TRBJ2-7	CASSQVGNEQYF
many	TRBV27	TRBJ2-3	CASSWSGSVSTDTQYF
NA	TRBV5-1	TRBJ1-5	CASSLGPAINQPQHF
many	TRBV14	TRBJ2-7	CASSNRQFSYEQYF
few	TRBV4-1	TRBJ2-3	CASSQDSGRAGSTDTQYF
many	TRBV5-1	TRBJ2-7	CASSFDFEFYEQYF
few	TRBV29-1	TRBJ2-5	CSVGGPLYQETQYF
many	TRBV5-1	TRBJ1-5	CASSLGTDHQPQHF